These 18 T cell receptor beta chains share one sample of origin, sequenced in a study of low-dose radiotherapy and immunotherapy resistance in tumors. TCR amplification used around 20 PCR cycles, a constant-region primer and a V-primer adapter. TCRdb re-analysed the reads in MiXCR, keeping a single row per CDR3 protein. The data show tens of thousands of distinct CDR3 sequences, approximately 10% seen once. Time point here: before trial treatment. This specimen consisted of PBMCs, obtained before treatment. The receptors originated from a female donor with ovarian cancer.

This clonotype was observed many times. This chain links TRBV12-3 or TRBV12-4 with TRBJ1-6; 7 nucleotides line up with TRBD1. The CDR3 totals 15 residues. V was clipped by 3 bases and J by 6 bases; unmatched bases: 5. DNA for the CDR3: TGTGCCAGCAGTTTTCGAGGGGGCTTTAATTCACCCCTCCACTTT. Protein sequence: CASSFRGGFNSPLHF.

This clonotype was observed at least ten times. V is TRBV24-1 and J is TRBJ2-7; D gene unclear. Germline V gives CDR1 KGHDR, CDR2 SFDVKD. V was trimmed by 4 bases and J by 2 bases, leaving 8 bases between them. This CDR3 comprises 13 residues. The CDR3 DNA reads TGTGCCACCAGTGACAAAACCCCCTACGAGCAGTACTTC. Protein product: CATSDKTPYEQYF.

This clonotype was recorded many times. This chain joins TRBV13 and TRBJ2-3; TRBD2 aligns across 13 bases. Trimming cost V 5 bases and J 2 bases; bases outside gene matches: 7. Germline V gene lookup returns CDR1 PRHDT and CDR2 FYEKMQ (reference sequence). CDR3 size: 17 residues. The CDR3 coding sequence is TGTGCCAGCAGCCCCCGGACTAGCGGGGGCCCCACAGATACGCAGTATTTT. It is translated as CASSPRTSGGPTDTQYF. Supplemented by reference TRBV13 and TRBJ2-3, the full variable domain reads AAGVIQSPRHLIKEKRETATLKCYPIPRHDTVYWYQQGPGQDPQFLISFYEKMQSDKGSIPDRFSAQQFSDYHSELNMSSLELGDSALYFCASSPRTSGGPTDTQYFGPGTRLTVL.

In this sample, this clonotype turned up once. This is likely an artifact of a read error, given a far larger clone one base away. V and J are TRBV2 and TRBJ2-7; D is undetermined. The germline gives CDR1 SNHLY, CDR2 FYNNEI. V lost 7 bases to trimming and J lost 7 bases, with 11 bases between them. CDR3 length equals 11 residues. The CDR3 sequence: CASKLGNEQYF. The CDR3 nucleotides are TGTGCCAGCAAGTTGGGAAATGAGCAGTACTTC.

This clonotype was seen ten or more times. The CDR3 bases are TGTGCCAGCAGCGTAGGGACGACCTACGAGCAGTACTTC. Translation: CASSVGTTYEQYF. This sequence joins TRBV9 and TRBJ2-7; D call uncertain. The CDR3 extends over 13 amino acids. Germline V gives CDR1 SGDLS, CDR2 YYNGEE. V shed 0 bases and J shed 2 bases, with 6 bases lying between them.

In its sample, this clonotype was seen many times. V gene TRBV6-2 or TRBV6-3 combines with J gene TRBJ1-5, with D unresolved. The CDR3 contains 16 residues. In germline, CDR1 is MNHEY, CDR2 SVGEGT. V was trimmed by 5 bases and J by 2 bases, leaving 16 bases between them. The chain's CDR3 is CASSPPVGIGNQPQHF. The CDR3 coding sequence is TGTGCCAGCAGTCCTCCTGTGGGCATCGGCAATCAGCCCCAGCATTTT.

Ten or more counts support this clonotype. This chain links TRBV6-2 or TRBV6-3 with TRBJ2-3; possibly TRBD2 for D (5 bases). Trimming removed 6 bases at V and 4 bases at J, with 20 bases between. CDR3 length equals 16 residues. The germline CDR1 and CDR2 sequences are MNHEY and SVGEGT. The CDR3 region is CASRSRSGTKADTQYF. CDR3 nucleotide sequence: TGTGCCAGCAGGTCCCGAAGCGGCACAAAAGCAGATACGCAGTATTTT.

This clonotype was recorded a few times. Only one base separates this from a far larger clonotype, so it likely reflects a read error. This chain links TRBV26 with TRBJ1-1; the D call in the table, TRBD1, was not verified against the DNA. TRBV26 is recorded as a pseudogene. The CDR3 consists of 12 residues. CDR3 nucleotides: TGTGCCAGCAGCCCCCCCCGGGACAGCCTTTCCTTT. It codes for CASSPPRDSLSF.

This clonotype was recorded many times. The chain employs TRBV30 and TRBJ1-2; D is unclear. In germline, CDR1 is GTSNPN, CDR2 SVGIG (reference sequence). V was trimmed by 0 bases and J by 8 bases, leaving 10 bases between them. The CDR3 extends over 12 amino acids. The DNA for the CDR3 is TGTGCCTGGAGTGTGCCACTGGGGGGCTACACCTTC. It specifies CAWSVPLGGYTF.

This clonotype turned up a few times. This chain joins TRBV19 and TRBJ1-5, with a tentative D call TRBD1 (5 bases). CDR1 is LNHDA and CDR2 is SQIVND in the germline V gene (reference sequence). The CDR3 has 19 residues. V dropped 2 bases and J dropped 4 bases, with 24 bases sitting between them. CDR3: CASSILLAGTFSLNQPQHF. Here the CDR3 DNA reads TGTGCCAGTAGTATATTACTCGCCGGGACCTTTTCTCTTAATCAGCCCCAGCATTTT.

Regarding this clonotype: Since a far larger clone is one base different, this is likely a read error. This chain's CDR3 is CASSLPPLNEKLLF. The CDR3 DNA sequence: TGTGCCAGCAGCTTACCCCCGCTGAATGAAAAACTGCTTTTT. V and J are TRBV5-3 and TRBJ1-4, with D hard to call. TRBV5-3 has ORF status, its function being uncertain. The CDR3 runs to 14 residues.

In this sample, this clonotype turned up many times. This chain links TRBV5-1 with TRBJ1-2; D call uncertain. The CDR3 extends over 13 amino acids. From germline, CDR1 is SGHRS and CDR2 YFSETQ. Trimming cost V 4 bases and J 4 bases, with 11 bases left between them. The CDR3 nucleotides read TGCGCCAGCAGCCAAAAAACGTCCTATGGCTACACCTTC. Encoded protein: CASSQKTSYGYTF.

Comment on this clonotype: One base separates it from a far larger clone, so it is likely a read error. The CDR3 DNA is TGTGCCAGCAGCCTCTCGGTCGGGGGTCTCTCCTACGAGCAGTTCTTC. Translating it yields CASSLSVGGLSYEQFF. The chain uses TRBV5-5 and TRBJ2-1, with D possibly matching TRBD2 (6 bases). Trimming pared 4 bases from V and 10 bases from J, leaving 24 bases between. Per the germline V gene, CDR1 is SGHKS and CDR2 is YYEKEE (reference sequence). The CDR3 contains 16 residues.

This clonotype was detected ten times or more. V gene TRBV6-2 or TRBV6-3 combines with J gene TRBJ1-2; no definite D call. The CDR3 covers 13 residues. Trimming took off 5 bases at V and 7 bases at J, with 14 bases between the two ends. Germline V gene lookup returns CDR1 MNHEY and CDR2 SVGEGT. The CDR3 region is CASSRTTFGGYTF. CDR3 sequence (DNA): TGTGCCAGCAGTCGGACCACCTTCGGTGGCTACACCTTC.

This clonotype appeared many times. The chain has TRBV2 and TRBJ2-7, with D tentatively TRBD1 (8 bases). The CDR3 extends over 14 amino acids. The V gene lost 6 bases and the J gene lost 6 bases, with 18 bases spanning the gap. Looked up from germline, CDR1 is SNHLY and CDR2 is FYNNEI. CDR3 residues: CASSRSGTGGEQYF. In DNA form, the CDR3 reads TGTGCCAGCAGCCGAAGCGGGACAGGAGGCGAGCAGTACTTC. Complete variable domain (other parts from reference TRBV2 and TRBJ2-7): EPEVTQTPSHQVTQMGQEVILRCVPISNHLYFYWYRQILGQKVEFLVSFYNNEISEKSEIFDDQFSVERPDGSNFTLKIRSTKLEDSAMYFCASSRSGTGGEQYFGPGTRLTVT.

Many counts were recorded for this clonotype. The chain is built from TRBV2 and TRBJ2-1; TRBD2 might be the D (5 bases). Germline CDR1 reads SNHLY; CDR2 reads FYNNEI. V shed 7 bases and J shed 7 bases, with 11 bases lying between them. The CDR3 totals 12 residues. Written as DNA, the CDR3 is TGTGCCAGCACGGTTGGCGGGAATGAGCAGTTCTTC. Protein product: CASTVGGNEQFF.

Many counts were recorded for this clonotype. V usage is TRBV5-1 and J usage is TRBJ2-1; possibly TRBD1 for D (6 bases). Trimming cost V 1 base and J 0 bases, with 8 bases left between them. CDR1 is SGHRS and CDR2 is YFSETQ in the germline V gene. This CDR3 has 15 amino acids. CDR3 loop: CASSLTGNSYNEQFF. In DNA form, the CDR3 reads TGCGCCAGCAGCTTGACAGGGAACTCCTACAATGAGCAGTTCTTC.

This clonotype has ten or more counts. This chain uses TRBV12-3 or TRBV12-4 with TRBJ2-2; D gene unclear. V lost 4 bases and J 1 base, leaving 7 bases between the germline ends. There are 14 residues in the CDR3. CDR3 in DNA: TGTGCCAGCAGTTCCCCACAGAACACCGGGGAGCTGTTTTTT. It is translated as CASSSPQNTGELFF.